Below, 13 T cell receptor beta chains from the same sample are listed, as sequenced in a study of T cell repertoires in cytomegalovirus infection. TCRdb re-called the reads through MiXCR, storing one row per CDR3 protein. Among about 190,000 distinct CDR3 sequences listed, roughly 9.8% were seen once. The sample taken for sequencing was PBMCs. The receptors originated from a human donor in good health (CMV status not recorded). Some clones in this sample may be carry-over from other donors' samples.

The V call is TRBV20-1, the J call TRBJ1-5; D unresolved. V lost 0 bases and J 0 bases, leaving 9 bases between the germline ends. Germline CDR1 DFQATT, CDR2 SNEGSKA (reference sequence). The CDR3 extends over 15 amino acids. CDR3 amino acids: CSARDHSHSNQPQHF. The CDR3 coding sequence is TGCAGTGCTAGAGATCACAGTCATAGCAATCAGCCCCAGCATTTT.

Many counts were recorded for this clonotype. This chain's CDR3 is CASRQGGETQYF. In DNA form, the CDR3 reads TGTGCCAGCAGACAGGGTGGGGAGACCCAGTACTTC. The chain uses TRBV7-9 and TRBJ2-5, with D possibly matching TRBD1 (6 bases). There are 12 residues in the CDR3. Germline V gene data show CDR1 as SEHNR and CDR2 as FQNEAQ (reference sequence). Trimming removed 6 bases from V and 5 bases from J, with 10 bases in between.

V and J are TRBV7-2 and TRBJ2-7, with 9 bases matching TRBD1. CDR1 and CDR2 from the germline V gene are SGHTA and FQGNSA. This CDR3 comprises 15 residues. Trimming cost V 2 bases and J 4 bases; bases outside gene matches: 6. CDR3 amino acids: CASSLLGQGPYEQYF. The CDR3 bases are TGTGCCAGCAGCTTACTGGGACAGGGCCCTTACGAGCAGTACTTC.

This clonotype was picked up a small number of times. This chain uses TRBV18 with TRBJ1-1; 11 bases align to TRBD1. The germline CDR1 and CDR2 sequences are KGHSH and LQKENI. The trim removed 5 bases at V and 1 base at J, leaving 6 bases unmatched. This CDR3 is built from 16 residues. CDR3 bases: TGTGCCAGCTCATTCACCGGGACAGGGGGGAACACTGAAGCTTTCTTT. Encoded protein: CASSFTGTGGNTEAFF. Using reference TRBV18 and TRBJ1-1 for the parts outside the CDR3, the full variable domain is NAGVMQNPRHLVRRRGQEARLRCSPMKGHSHVYWYRQLPEEGLKFMVYLQKENIIDESGMPKERFSAEFPKEGPSILRIQQVVRGDSAAYFCASSFTGTGGNTEAFFGQGTRLTVV.

In this sample, this clonotype turned up many times. The rearrangement links TRBV7-8 to TRBJ2-1; TRBD2 might be the D (6 bases). Trimming removed 7 bases at V and 4 bases at J, with 14 bases between. Germline V gives CDR1 SGHVS, CDR2 FQNEAQ. CDR3 length: 14 residues. CDR3 nucleotides: TGTGCCAGCACGGGAGCGGGCGGGTACAATGAGCAGTTCTTC. Its translation is CASTGAGGYNEQFF.

In this sample, this clonotype turned up many times. The chain links TRBV5-6 to TRBJ1-5; D remains unclear. This CDR3 is built from 13 residues. CDR1 and CDR2 from the germline V gene are SGHDT and YYEEEE. The V and J ends lost 3 bases and 4 bases respectively, with 8 bases between them. CDR3 sequence (DNA): TGTGCCAGCAGCTCCGGCTGGAATCAGCCCCAGCATTTT. This gives the protein CASSSGWNQPQHF.

To note about this clonotype: Given a much more abundant clone one base away, this may be a read error. This chain connects TRBV6-1 to TRBJ2-5; 11 positions agree with TRBD2. Trimming removed 6 bases from V and 5 bases from J; junction bases left unmatched: 8. CDR1 is MNHNS, CDR2 SASEGT, per germline. The CDR3 totals 15 residues. Here the CDR3 reads CASRDSGGDGETQYF. In DNA, the CDR3 is TGTGCCAGCAGGGATAGCGGGGGGGACGGTGAGACCCAGTACTTC.

This clonotype was counted ten times or more. This chain uses TRBV19 with TRBJ2-4, with D perhaps TRBD1 (5 bases). Germline V CDR1 and CDR2: LNHDA, SQIVND (reference sequence). The V end was cut by 7 bases, the J end by 7 bases, with 14 bases between. The CDR3 has 13 residues. CDR3 coding DNA: TGTGCCAGTAAGGAGCAGGGCCAGAACATTCAGTACTTC. Protein sequence: CASKEQGQNIQYF.

The gene calls are TRBV6-2 or TRBV6-3 and TRBJ2-4, with D possibly matching TRBD1 (6 bases). This CDR3 is 12 amino acids long. Germline V gene data show CDR1 as MNHEY and CDR2 as SVGEGT. Between the trimmed V and J ends, which lost 4 bases and 7 bases, there was a span of 8 bases. CDR3 coding DNA: TGTGCCAGCAGTTTCGACAGGAACATTCAGTACTTC. Its protein is CASSFDRNIQYF.

V usage is TRBV20-1 and J usage is TRBJ1-5; TRBD1 matches at 7 bases. With V trimmed by 5 bases and J by 4 bases, 8 bases remained unmatched. The CDR3 has 14 residues. Germline loops: CDR1 DFQATT, CDR2 SNEGSKA (reference sequence). In DNA form, the CDR3 reads TGCAGTGCTGGGGGACAGACAGGAAATCAGCCCCAGCATTTT. Translated, it gives CSAGGQTGNQPQHF.

This clonotype occurred many times. The V call is TRBV7-2, the J call TRBJ1-4, with D unclear. Trimming took 5 bases from V and 2 from J, leaving 9 bases between them. Looked up from germline, CDR1 is SGHTA and CDR2 is FQGNSA. The CDR3 length is 14 residues. The CDR3 here is CASSPMSTNEKLFF. CDR3 DNA sequence: TGTGCCAGCAGCCCTATGAGCACTAATGAAAAACTGTTTTTT.

This clonotype came up many times. The rearrangement joins TRBV7-2 to TRBJ1-6; TRBD1 is a possible D gene (5 bases). V gave up 0 bases and J gave up 5 bases, with 5 bases separating them. The CDR3 totals 14 residues. Germline CDR1 reads SGHTA; CDR2 reads FQGNSA. The CDR3 is CASSLARDNSPLHF. The CDR3 coding sequence is TGTGCCAGCAGCTTAGCCAGGGATAATTCACCCCTCCACTTT.

This clonotype was seen more than once but under ten times. The CDR3 DNA reads as TGTGCCAGCGAGGCTAGCGGGAGAGGCAATGAGCAGTTCTTC. Translated, it gives CASEASGRGNEQFF. The rearrangement uses TRBV2 and TRBJ2-1; 10 nucleotides agree with TRBD2. Germline V gene sequence: CDR1 SNHLY, CDR2 FYNNEI. The CDR3 spans 14 residues. Trimming removed 8 bases from V and 6 bases from J; junction bases left unmatched: 7.